This section outlines one T cell receptor beta chain sequence together with its context. Authors' data handling: By means of reference gene primer amplification, nucleated cell counts were estimated. Data came from immunoSEQ multiplex PCR; TCRdb stores just in-frame clones and leaves some out. V and J calls and clone size come straight from that table; D and trimming were deduced from the DNA. The table has 250,000 to 300,000 clones, around 83% seen once. Researchers sorted participants into cohorts using their self-reported clinical history. All exposed participants met a person with COVID-19 within 2 weeks before entering the study. The germline V gene has CDR1 KGHDR and CDR2 SFDVKD. V was clipped by 2 bases and J by 5 bases; unmatched bases: 10. The CDR3 has 16 residues. This sample was taken from a study of blood T cell repertoires in COVID-19. Study-wide background: Acute and convalescent COVID-19 specimens originated in the United States, Italy and Spain.

This TCR was recovered from a man aged 40-55 years who had been exposed to COVID-19. Sample: PBMCs or T cells enriched from blood (not recorded which). The chain joins TRBV24-1 to TRBJ1-2, with 7 bases matching TRBD1. The chain's CDR3 is CATSDYRQGTHYGYTF. DNA of the CDR3: TGTGCCACCAGTGATTACCGACAGGGTACACATTATGGCTACACCTTC.